Sequencing of this TCR beta chain was carried out in a study of shared clonotypes between healthy human individuals. In germline, CDR1 is SNHLY, CDR2 FYNNEI. There are 14 residues in the CDR3. The V end was cut by 6 bases, the J end by 4 bases, with 16 bases between. Generated by immunoSEQ multiplex PCR, the TCRdb table keeps only in-frame clones and is missing some. The sample lists around 2.3 million clones, nearly 97% occurring once. This clonotype was obtained from a man between 18 and 29 years old in good health. V is TRBV2 and J is TRBJ2-7, with TRBD1 as a possible D gene (7 bases). Source material: naive CD4+ T cells sorted from blood. Subset denoted: CD45RA+ positively selected. CDR3 protein: CASSGGQRSYEQYF. CDR3 in DNA: TGTGCCAGCAGCGGGGGACAGCGGTCATACGAGCAGTACTTC.